One and the same sample provided the 31 T cell receptor beta chains below, sequenced in a study of T-cell reconstitution after alpha-beta-depleted transplantation in children. Unique molecular identifiers were used to barcode this TCRbeta library. TCRdb ran MiXCR on the PCR reads and lists one entry per CDR3 protein. The repertoire holds 55,000 to 65,000 distinct CDR3 sequences, with less than 55% as singletons. Material: PBMCs, mostly from graft donor cells, obtained 360 days after TCRalphabeta/CD19-depleted stem cell transplant. All receptors derive from a male patient under 18 who had a stem cell transplant for acute lymphoblastic leukemia, so the T cells may come from the graft donor.

The chain combines TRBV10-3 with TRBJ2-7; tentatively, D is TRBD2 (6 bases). With 3 bases removed from V and 3 bases from J, the gap between germline ends came to 9 bases. Germline V gene data show CDR1 as ENHRY and CDR2 as SYGVKD. The CDR3 is 13 amino acids. The CDR3 DNA is TGTGCCATCAGTGACTGGAGGGTCTACGAGCAGTACTTC. As protein: CAISDWRVYEQYF.

The chain has TRBV7-3 and TRBJ2-7; possibly TRBD2 for D (6 bases). This CDR3 has 15 amino acids. In germline, CDR1 is SGHTA, CDR2 FQGTGA. The V end lost 4 bases, the J end lost 5 bases, and 18 bases lay between the germline ends. The CDR3 DNA is TGTGCCAGCAGCTCCATGGGGAACGGAGGGGACGAGCAGTACTTC. This codes for CASSSMGNGGDEQYF.

This CDR3 reads CASSLDPVRAFF. Written as DNA, the CDR3 is TGTGCCAGCAGCTTAGATCCGGTACGGGCTTTCTTT. The chain links TRBV13 to TRBJ1-1, with D unclear. V was clipped by 1 base and J by 11 bases, with 11 bases between them. Germline CDR1 and CDR2: PRHDT and FYEKMQ (reference sequence). This CDR3 has 12 amino acids. Full variable domain (remainder filled in from reference TRBV13 and TRBJ1-1): AAGVIQSPRHLIKEKRETATLKCYPIPRHDTVYWYQQGPGQDPQFLISFYEKMQSDKGSIPDRFSAQQFSDYHSELNMSSLELGDSALYFCASSLDPVRAFFGQGTRLTVV.

This clonotype was observed once. The chain is built from TRBV15 and TRBJ1-1; unclear D gene. This CDR3 has 13 residues. The V gene lost 0 bases and the J gene lost 9 bases, with 11 bases spanning the gap. Germline V CDR1 and CDR2: LNHNV, YYDKDF (reference sequence). CDR3 sequence (DNA): TGTGCCACCAGCAGAGATCGGGCAGACCAAGCTTTCTTT. It yields the protein CATSRDRADQAFF.

The J gene is TRBJ2-2, the V gene TRBV5-1, with TRBD2 identical over 10 bases. There are 13 residues in the CDR3. Unmatched junction bases numbered 1, after V lost 4 bases and J lost 7 bases. The germline gives CDR1 SGHRS, CDR2 YFSETQ. This CDR3 is CASSPSGGGELFF. The CDR3 coding sequence is TGCGCCAGCAGCCCTAGCGGGGGCGGGGAGCTGTTTTTT. Drawing the rest from reference TRBV5-1 and TRBJ2-2, the complete variable domain is KAGVTQTPRYLIKTRGQQVTLSCSPISGHRSVSWYQQTPGQGLQFLFEYFSETQRNKGNFPGRFSGRQFSNSRSEMNVSTLELGDSALYLCASSPSGGGELFFGEGSRLTVL.

This clonotype was recorded a few times. The chain couples TRBV20-1 to TRBJ2-7; 7 bases map to TRBD1. V lost 3 bases to trimming and J lost 5 bases; unmatched junction nucleotides: 7. CDR3 length equals 13 residues. Per germline, CDR1 DFQATT and CDR2 SNEGSKA (reference sequence). CDR3 in amino acids: CSASPGQSDEQYF. The CDR3 nucleotides read TGCAGTGCTAGTCCGGGACAGAGTGACGAGCAGTACTTC.

The rearrangement links TRBV29-1 to TRBJ2-6; 9 bases line up with TRBD1. The V and J ends lost 6 bases and 2 bases, in that order; junction bases with no gene match: 5. The V gene's germline CDR1 is SQVTM and CDR2 ANQGSEA. The CDR3 has 15 residues. CDR3 region: CSVRTGETGANVLTF. In nucleotides, the CDR3 is TGCAGCGTGAGGACAGGGGAGACTGGGGCCAACGTCCTGACTTTC.

V gene TRBV19 combines with J gene TRBJ2-1, with 10 positions matching TRBD2. Germline CDR1 is LNHDA and CDR2 is SQIVND (reference sequence). The J segment lost 6 bases and the V segment lost 4 bases, leaving 6 bases of the junction unmatched. The CDR3 runs to 15 residues. CDR3 nucleotides: TGTGCCAGTAGTACTCTAGCGGGAGAGAGCAATGAGCAGTTCTTC. Protein: CASSTLAGESNEQFF. The whole variable domain, remainder taken from reference TRBV19 and TRBJ2-1, is DGGITQSPKYLFRKEGQNVTLSCEQNLNHDAMYWYRQDPGQGLRLIYYSQIVNDFQKGDIAEGYSVSREKKESFPLTVTSAQKNPTAFYLCASSTLAGESNEQFFGPGTRLTVL.

The chain combines TRBV29-1 with TRBJ2-1; the match to TRBD2 covers 9 bases. The germline V gene has CDR1 SQVTM and CDR2 ANQGSEA. Trimming removed 3 bases from V and 2 bases from J; junction bases left unmatched: 14. This CDR3 has 18 amino acids. As DNA, the CDR3 is TGCAGCGTTGAGTGGGGGGGCTCCTTAGCGGGAGCCTACAATGAGCAGTTCTTC. The encoded protein is CSVEWGGSLAGAYNEQFF.

J is TRBJ1-4 and V is TRBV27, with a possible D match to TRBD1 (6 bases). Trimming stripped 4 bases from V and 0 bases from J, with 12 bases between. The CDR3 covers 16 residues. In germline, CDR1 is MNHEY, CDR2 SMNVEV (reference sequence). The CDR3 spells CASSSRDTPTNEKLFF. Here the CDR3 DNA reads TGTGCCAGCAGTTCCAGGGACACCCCAACTAATGAAAAACTGTTTTTT.

CDR3 coding DNA: TGTGCCAGCAGCCAAGATCGACTAGCGGGCTACAATGAGCAGTTCTTC. Its protein is CASSQDRLAGYNEQFF. This rearrangement joins TRBV3-1 to TRBJ2-1; 10 nucleotides align to TRBD2. Germline V gene lookup returns CDR1 LGHDT and CDR2 YNNKEL (reference sequence). The CDR3 has 16 amino acids. With V trimmed by 0 bases and J by 3 bases, 2 bases remained unmatched.

CDR3 nucleotides: TGTGCCAGCAGCTTACGAAGCGTCTGGGGGAGCGGGAGCAATGAGCAGTTCTTC. It codes for CASSLRSVWGSGSNEQFF. This sequence joins TRBV11-1 and TRBJ2-1; TRBD2 aligns across 8 bases. J was trimmed by 6 bases and V by 2 bases; bases with no gene match: 15. The germline V gene encodes CDR1 SGHAT and CDR2 FQDESV (reference sequence). The CDR3 totals 18 residues. The variable domain in full, completed from reference TRBV11-1 and TRBJ2-1, reads EAEVAQSPRYKITEKSQAVAFWCDPISGHATLYWYRQILGQGPELLVQFQDESVVDDSQLPKDRFSAERLKGVDSTLKIQPAELGDSAMYLCASSLRSVWGSGSNEQFFGPGTRLTVL.

This clonotype was seen more than once but under ten times. The chain links TRBV20-1 to TRBJ2-1; 9 positions agree with TRBD2. There are 16 residues in the CDR3. The J segment lost 3 bases and the V segment lost 1 base, leaving 7 bases of the junction unmatched. The germline V gene encodes CDR1 DFQATT and CDR2 SNEGSKA (reference sequence). The CDR3 DNA reads TGCAGTGCTAGAGGAGGGGCGGGAGGGTTCTACAATGAGCAGTTCTTC. It yields the protein CSARGGAGGFYNEQFF.

This chain links TRBV28 with TRBJ2-1; D is possibly TRBD2 (5 bases). Between the trimmed V and J ends, which lost 3 bases and 10 bases, there was a span of 16 bases. The germline CDR1 and CDR2 sequences are MDHEN and SYDVKM. This CDR3 comprises 14 residues. The CDR3 is CASSLRAPGVEQFF. The CDR3 DNA reads TGTGCCAGCAGTTTGAGGGCACCCGGGGTAGAGCAGTTCTTC.

This clonotype was seen only a few times. J is TRBJ2-5 and V is TRBV27; 10 bases map to TRBD2. The CDR3 covers 15 residues. J was trimmed by 7 bases and V by 4 bases; bases with no gene match: 9. The germline V gene has CDR1 MNHEY and CDR2 SMNVEV (reference sequence). CDR3 sequence reads: CASSSSGGDYGTQYF. DNA for the CDR3: TGTGCCAGCAGTTCCAGCGGGGGGGATTATGGGACCCAGTACTTC.

V and J are TRBV3-1 and TRBJ2-1; tentative D call: TRBD2 (6 bases). From germline, CDR1 is LGHDT and CDR2 YNNKEL (reference sequence). Trimming removed 1 base from V and 1 base from J, with 17 bases in between. The CDR3 contains 18 residues. The CDR3 nucleotides read TGTGCCAGCAGCCAAGGCTATCGGGGGAGCCCTTCCTACAATGAGCAGTTCTTC. Its protein is CASSQGYRGSPSYNEQFF.

The rearrangement joins TRBV29-1 to TRBJ2-1; 10 nucleotides match TRBD2. This CDR3 has 14 amino acids. V shed 6 bases, J shed 5 bases, and the junction held 7 bases outside the gene matches. Germline loops: CDR1 SQVTM, CDR2 ANQGSEA. CDR3 coding DNA: TGCAGCGTATATCCGGGACTAGCGAACAATGAGCAGTTCTTC. The encoded protein is CSVYPGLANNEQFF.

The gene calls are TRBV5-1 and TRBJ2-7, with a weak D call TRBD1 (7 bases). The length of the CDR3 is 14 residues. CDR1 SGHRS and CDR2 YFSETQ come from the germline V gene. Trimming left V 3 bases short and J 2 bases short, with 12 bases between. CDR3 sequence (DNA): TGCGCCAGCAGCTCAGGAGGGGGCCCCTACGAGCAGTACTTC. This gives the protein CASSSGGGPYEQYF. The full variable domain, completed using reference TRBV5-1 and TRBJ2-7, is KAGVTQTPRYLIKTRGQQVTLSCSPISGHRSVSWYQQTPGQGLQFLFEYFSETQRNKGNFPGRFSGRQFSNSRSEMNVSTLELGDSALYLCASSSGGGPYEQYFGPGTRLTVT.

The V call is TRBV7-6, the J call TRBJ2-1, with D tentatively TRBD2 (7 bases). V lost 4 bases, J lost 4 bases, and 20 bases lay in between. CDR1 SGHVS and CDR2 FNYEAQ come from the germline V gene. The CDR3 totals 17 residues. CDR3 in DNA: TGTGCCAGCAGCTATTTAAGTGGGGGGGCCGTTTACAATGAGCAGTTCTTC. It encodes CASSYLSGGAVYNEQFF.

This sequence joins TRBV18 and TRBJ2-1; unclear D gene. CDR1 KGHSH and CDR2 LQKENI come from the germline V gene. Trimming stripped 4 bases from V and 10 bases from J, with 5 bases between. This CDR3 is 10 amino acids long. The CDR3 loop reads CASSLTEQFF. CDR3 coding DNA: TGTGCCAGCTCACTTACGGAGCAGTTCTTC.

V usage is TRBV12-3 or TRBV12-4 and J usage is TRBJ2-5; D ambiguous. The CDR3 has 14 amino acids. V lost 4 bases to trimming and J lost 2 bases, with 11 bases between them. CDR3 sequence reads: CASSSGLHQETQYF. As DNA, the CDR3 is TGTGCCAGCAGTTCCGGGCTCCATCAAGAGACCCAGTACTTC.

The chain links TRBV28 to TRBJ2-7, with 8 bases that match TRBD1. The J segment lost 0 bases and the V segment lost 6 bases, leaving 7 bases of the junction unmatched. Germline V gene data show CDR1 as MDHEN and CDR2 as SYDVKM. CDR3 size: 15 residues. CDR3 coding DNA: TGTGCCAGCAGCCTGACAGGGGTCGTCTCCTACGAGCAGTACTTC. This encodes CASSLTGVVSYEQYF. Combining the CDR3 with reference TRBV28 and TRBJ2-7 gives the whole variable domain DVKVTQSSRYLVKRTGEKVFLECVQDMDHENMFWYRQDPGLGLRLIYFSYDVKMKEKGDIPEGYSVSREKKERFSLILESASTNQTSMYLCASSLTGVVSYEQYFGPGTRLTVT.

The chain carries TRBV20-1 and TRBJ1-1; no clear D gene. Germline loops: CDR1 DFQATT, CDR2 SNEGSKA (reference sequence). V was cut by 6 bases and J by 5 bases, with 10 bases left in between. CDR3 size: 11 residues. CDR3 residues: CSATRVTEAFF. In DNA form, the CDR3 reads TGCAGTGCCACTAGAGTGACTGAAGCTTTCTTT.

V gene TRBV10-3 combines with J gene TRBJ2-7; D is undetermined. Trimming pared 3 bases from V and 0 bases from J, leaving 9 bases between. CDR1 ENHRY and CDR2 SYGVKD come from the germline V gene. This CDR3 contains 14 residues. This CDR3 is CAISDDENSYEQYF. DNA of the CDR3: TGTGCCATCAGTGATGACGAGAACTCCTACGAGCAGTACTTC.

The chain links TRBV6-5 to TRBJ2-7, with D possibly being TRBD1 (6 bases). Germline V CDR1 and CDR2: MNHEY, SVGAGI. V dropped 2 bases and J dropped 7 bases, with 15 bases sitting between them. CDR3 length: 14 amino acids. CDR3 bases: TGTGCCAGCAGTTACGGGGGCAGGGGTGGAGAGCAGTACTTC. Its protein is CASSYGGRGGEQYF.

The rearrangement uses TRBV7-9 and TRBJ1-4, with 7 positions matching TRBD1. Germline V lookup: CDR1 SEHNR, CDR2 FQNEAQ (reference sequence). The J segment lost 8 bases and the V segment lost 5 bases, leaving 11 bases of the junction unmatched. The CDR3 covers 15 residues. CDR3 sequence reads: CASSPADRAREKLFF. DNA of the CDR3: TGTGCCAGCAGCCCCGCAGACAGGGCAAGAGAAAAACTGTTTTTT.

The J gene is TRBJ2-1, the V gene TRBV7-2, with D uncertain. CDR1 SGHTA and CDR2 FQGNSA come from the germline V gene. The CDR3 length is 13 residues. V was clipped by 4 bases and J by 6 bases, with 10 bases between them. The CDR3 reads CASSSNFPNEQFF. In DNA form, the CDR3 reads TGTGCCAGCAGCTCTAATTTTCCCAATGAGCAGTTCTTC.

The V gene is TRBV29-1, the J gene TRBJ2-1; the D gene is possibly TRBD2 (5 bases). CDR1 and CDR2 from the germline V gene are SQVTM and ANQGSEA. V was shortened by 3 bases and J by 9 bases, with 12 bases between the two germline ends. The CDR3 contains 12 residues. The CDR3 loop reads CSVERDSTEQFF. For the CDR3, the DNA is TGCAGCGTTGAGAGGGATTCTACTGAGCAGTTCTTC.

This clonotype has more than one count but fewer than ten. The chain couples TRBV5-5 to TRBJ2-1; the D gene is possibly TRBD1 (7 bases). The CDR3 covers 14 residues. Germline V gene data show CDR1 as SGHKS and CDR2 as YYEKEE (reference sequence). V lost 7 bases and J lost 4, with 15 bases in between. The CDR3 loop reads CASVSGDRYNEQFF. The CDR3, as DNA: TGTGCCAGCGTGTCGGGGGACAGATACAATGAGCAGTTCTTC. Variable domain in full (rest from reference TRBV5-5 and TRBJ2-1): DAGVTQSPTHLIKTRGQQVTLRCSPISGHKSVSWYQQVLGQGPQFIFQYYEKEERGRGNFPDRFSARQFPNYSSELNVNALLLGDSALYLCASVSGDRYNEQFFGPGTRLTVL.

V usage is TRBV5-4 and J usage is TRBJ2-1; 7 bases are shared with TRBD2. Germline assignment: CDR1 SGHNT and CDR2 YYREEE (reference sequence). J was trimmed by 0 bases and V by 4 bases; bases with no gene match: 4. The CDR3 loop spans 15 amino acids. In DNA, the CDR3 is TGTGCCAGCAGCATACTAGCGATCTCCTACAATGAGCAGTTCTTC. Translation gives CASSILAISYNEQFF.

This clonotype was picked up one time. This rearrangement joins TRBV6-2 or TRBV6-3 to TRBJ2-7, with D uncertain. Trimming shortened V by 7 bases and J by 0 bases, and 7 bases separated the two germline ends. In germline, CDR1 is MNHEY, CDR2 SVGEGT. This CDR3 is built from 12 residues. This CDR3 is CASNAASYEQYF. The CDR3, as DNA: TGTGCCAGCAATGCGGCCTCCTACGAGCAGTACTTC.